This T cell receptor beta chain appears in the sequencing data of a study of T cell changes during pregnancy in multiple sclerosis. The CDR3 covers 12 residues. Germline CDR1 and CDR2: GTSNPN and SVGIG (reference sequence). Deletions cut 2 bases from V and 7 bases from J, with 9 bases between. Measured with immunoSEQ multiplex PCR; TCRdb has only the in-frame clones, and not every one. The profile shows approximately 83,000 clones, 90% to 95% of them singletons. The source of this sequence is a female donor with multiple sclerosis, enrolled in a pregnancy study. The V and J genes are TRBV30 and TRBJ2-1; the D gene is possibly TRBD1 (6 bases). The sequences come from peripheral blood, collected in the first trimester of pregnancy. CDR3 protein: CAWSQGWNEQFF. DNA of the CDR3: TGTGCCTGGAGTCAGGGGTGGAATGAGCAGTTCTTC.